The rows below give T cell receptor beta chains drawn from one sample of a study of human T cells and chemical hapten exposure. Via MiXCR, TCRdb re-called the RACE reads, giving one row per CDR3 protein. Of 190,000 or so distinct CDR3 sequences detected, 24% appear once; the ten largest clones hold roughly 2.4%. Sequencing was performed on whole blood, taken in connection with sensitization to the hapten diphenylcyclopropenone (DPC). Receptors were obtained from a woman aged 40 to 49 with alopecia areata. Some clones in this sample may be carry-over from other donors' samples. Both conserved end residues are part of each CDR3. A D gene is named only where the DNA matches it firmly. Where a row states a size, it is once, few, many or the class of an expanded clone; other rows omit it.

D gene: TRBD2; J gene: TRBJ2-1; V gene: TRBV9; clone size: once; CDR3 DNA: TGTGCCAGCAGCTCCCGTTCTAGCGGGGCCTTCAATGAGCAGTTCTTC; CDR3 protein: CASSSRSSGAFNEQFF
D gene: TRBD2; J gene: TRBJ2-5; V gene: TRBV2; clone size: NA; CDR3 DNA: TGTGCCACCGGGGGGGACGGAGAGACCCAGTACTTC; CDR3 protein: CATGGDGETQYF
D gene: TRBD2; J gene: TRBJ2-3; V gene: TRBV9; clone size: many; CDR3 DNA: TGTGCCAGCAGCGTTACCCAGGTAACTAGCGGGACGAAAGATACGCAGTATTTT; CDR3 protein: CASSVTQVTSGTKDTQYF
D gene: NA; J gene: TRBJ2-1; V gene: TRBV4-3; clone size: NA; CDR3 DNA: TGCGCCAGCAGCCAAAGCGGGGACAGTCTTCCGAATGAGCAGTTCTTC; CDR3 protein: CASSQSGDSLPNEQFF
D gene: NA; J gene: TRBJ1-1; V gene: TRBV7-9; clone size: many; CDR3 DNA: TGTGCCAGCAGCTTTTCGGACACTGAAGCTTTCTTT; CDR3 protein: CASSFSDTEAFF
D gene: NA; J gene: TRBJ2-3; V gene: TRBV9; clone size: NA; CDR3 DNA: TGTGCCAGCAGCTCGAGATGGGGAGATACGCAGTATTTT; CDR3 protein: CASSSRWGDTQYF
D gene: NA; J gene: TRBJ1-5; V gene: TRBV27; clone size: few; CDR3 DNA: TGTGCCAGCAGTTTAAATGGGGGGCACCAGCCCCAGCATTTT; CDR3 protein: CASSLNGGHQPQHF
D gene: TRBD1; J gene: TRBJ2-3; V gene: TRBV5-1; clone size: few; CDR3 DNA: TGCGCCAGCAGCTTGGCGGCAGGGGGCGAGACAGATACGCAGTATTTT; CDR3 protein: CASSLAAGGETDTQYF
D gene: NA; J gene: TRBJ2-3; V gene: TRBV7-9; clone size: NA; CDR3 DNA: TGTGCCAGCAGCTTAGGCGTGGCCCGGGGCACAGATACGCAGTATTTT; CDR3 protein: CASSLGVARGTDTQYF
D gene: TRBD1; J gene: TRBJ2-7; V gene: TRBV27; clone size: few; CDR3 DNA: TGTGCCAGCCGGGACAGTCTAGCATCCTACGAGCAGTACTTC; CDR3 protein: CASRDSLASYEQYF
D gene: NA; J gene: TRBJ1-1; V gene: TRBV7-9; clone size: NA; CDR3 DNA: TGTGCCAGCAGCCTGTACAACACTGAAGCTTTCTTT; CDR3 protein: CASSLYNTEAFF
D gene: NA; J gene: TRBJ2-7; V gene: TRBV20-1; clone size: few; CDR3 DNA: TGCAGTGCTAGAGATAGGTTACGAAGAGGGGGGCCCTACGAGCAGTACTTC; CDR3 protein: CSARDRLRRGGPYEQYF
D gene: NA; J gene: TRBJ2-7; V gene: TRBV4-2; clone size: few; CDR3 DNA: TGTGCCAGCAGCCAAGATAAGGGGCGCGAGCAGTACTTC; CDR3 protein: CASSQDKGREQYF
D gene: NA; J gene: TRBJ2-6; V gene: TRBV3-1; clone size: NA; CDR3 DNA: TGTGCCAGCAGCCCCGAAAACGGGGCCAACGTCCTGACTTTC; CDR3 protein: CASSPENGANVLTF
D gene: NA; J gene: TRBJ2-3; V gene: TRBV7-2; clone size: few; CDR3 DNA: TGTGCCAGCAGCTTAGCGCCGCCACCCGGCACAGATACGCAGTATTTT; CDR3 protein: CASSLAPPPGTDTQYF
D gene: TRBD2; J gene: TRBJ2-3; V gene: TRBV28; clone size: few; CDR3 DNA: TGTGCCAGCAGTCCCGGTGATAGCGGGAGTGTGGATCCGTATTTT; CDR3 protein: CASSPGDSGSVDPYF
D gene: NA; J gene: TRBJ2-4; V gene: TRBV6-5; clone size: NA; CDR3 DNA: TGTGCCAGCACCGCACGAGCGATACAGGGAACCAAAAACATTCAGTACTTC; CDR3 protein: CASTARAIQGTKNIQYF
D gene: NA; J gene: TRBJ2-7; V gene: TRBV7-2; clone size: few; CDR3 DNA: TGTGCCAGCAGCCCCAGGTCGGACAGCTCCTACGAGCAGTACTTC; CDR3 protein: CASSPRSDSSYEQYF
D gene: NA; J gene: TRBJ2-7; V gene: TRBV28; clone size: once; CDR3 DNA: TGTGCCAGCAGGTACCCCCCCCGCTACGAGCAGTACTTC; CDR3 protein: CASRYPPRYEQYF
D gene: TRBD2; J gene: TRBJ2-2; V gene: TRBV28; clone size: many; CDR3 DNA: TGTGCCAGCAGTCAGGGAGGACTAGCGGGAAACACCGGGGAGCTGTTTTTT; CDR3 protein: CASSQGGLAGNTGELFF
D gene: NA; J gene: TRBJ2-4; V gene: TRBV29-1; clone size: NA; CDR3 DNA: TGCAGCGTTGAATTGGCTAGCTACCGAAACATTCAGTACTTC; CDR3 protein: CSVELASYRNIQYF
D gene: NA; J gene: TRBJ2-3; V gene: TRBV20-1; clone size: many; CDR3 DNA: TGCAGTGCTAGTTCCCTCGTGGGGGTGTATTTT; CDR3 protein: CSASSLVGVYF
D gene: NA; J gene: TRBJ2-7; V gene: TRBV4-2; clone size: NA; CDR3 DNA: TGTGCCAGCAGCCAAGATCGACTAGGTCGCGAGCAGTACTTC; CDR3 protein: CASSQDRLGREQYF
D gene: NA; J gene: TRBJ1-2; V gene: TRBV6-2/TRBV6-3; clone size: few; CDR3 DNA: TGTGCCAGCAGAATTACAGGGACTAACTATGGCTACACCTTC; CDR3 protein: CASRITGTNYGYTF
D gene: NA; J gene: TRBJ1-6; V gene: TRBV4-1; clone size: few; CDR3 DNA: TGCGCCAGCAGCCAAGACGGAACCACACCCCTCCACTTT; CDR3 protein: CASSQDGTTPLHF
D gene: NA; J gene: TRBJ1-2; V gene: TRBV9; clone size: few; CDR3 DNA: TGTGCCAGCAGCGTCCAGGACAGAGGATCTTATGGCTACACCTTC; CDR3 protein: CASSVQDRGSYGYTF
D gene: NA; J gene: TRBJ2-3; V gene: TRBV10-3; clone size: NA; CDR3 DNA: TGTGCCATCAGTGGTGAGGACACAGATACGCAGTATTTT; CDR3 protein: CAISGEDTDTQYF
D gene: TRBD2; J gene: TRBJ2-3; V gene: TRBV9; clone size: NA; CDR3 DNA: TGTGCCAGCAGCGTCCTAGCGGGAGTCGCCAATACGCAGTATTTT; CDR3 protein: CASSVLAGVANTQYF
D gene: NA; J gene: TRBJ1-1; V gene: TRBV7-2; clone size: many; CDR3 DNA: TGTGCCAGCAGCTTATCAGGGTCCCAAGAAGCTTTCTTT; CDR3 protein: CASSLSGSQEAFF
D gene: NA; J gene: TRBJ2-6; V gene: TRBV10-3; clone size: few; CDR3 DNA: TGTGCCATCATGGACGGGATGGGGGCCAACGTCCTGACTTTC; CDR3 protein: CAIMDGMGANVLTF
D gene: NA; J gene: TRBJ2-7; V gene: TRBV28; clone size: NA; CDR3 DNA: TGTGCCAGCAGTTCAGGGACTGAGAGCTCCTACGAGCAGTACTTC; CDR3 protein: CASSSGTESSYEQYF
D gene: TRBD2; J gene: TRBJ2-7; V gene: TRBV12-3/TRBV12-4; clone size: NA; CDR3 DNA: TGTGCCAGCACCCGGGGGAGGGAGGCCTACGAGCAGTACTTC; CDR3 protein: CASTRGREAYEQYF
D gene: NA; J gene: TRBJ2-1; V gene: TRBV14; clone size: NA; CDR3 DNA: TGTGCCAGCAGCCGCGACAGTAAGCAGTTCTTC; CDR3 protein: CASSRDSKQFF
D gene: NA; J gene: TRBJ2-2; V gene: TRBV24-1; clone size: NA; CDR3 DNA: TGTGCCACCAGTGATTTCCAAGATTCGAACACCGGGGAGCTGTTTTTT; CDR3 protein: CATSDFQDSNTGELFF
D gene: NA; J gene: TRBJ2-1; V gene: TRBV6-2/TRBV6-3; clone size: once; CDR3 DNA: TGTGCCAGCAGTTACTCGGATATAGGGGGGAATGAGCAGTTCTTC; CDR3 protein: CASSYSDIGGNEQFF
D gene: NA; J gene: TRBJ1-1; V gene: TRBV7-3; clone size: NA; CDR3 DNA: TGTGCCAGCAGCTTAGGGGGTTCATACAGAGCCAACACTGAAGCTTTCTTT; CDR3 protein: CASSLGGSYRANTEAFF